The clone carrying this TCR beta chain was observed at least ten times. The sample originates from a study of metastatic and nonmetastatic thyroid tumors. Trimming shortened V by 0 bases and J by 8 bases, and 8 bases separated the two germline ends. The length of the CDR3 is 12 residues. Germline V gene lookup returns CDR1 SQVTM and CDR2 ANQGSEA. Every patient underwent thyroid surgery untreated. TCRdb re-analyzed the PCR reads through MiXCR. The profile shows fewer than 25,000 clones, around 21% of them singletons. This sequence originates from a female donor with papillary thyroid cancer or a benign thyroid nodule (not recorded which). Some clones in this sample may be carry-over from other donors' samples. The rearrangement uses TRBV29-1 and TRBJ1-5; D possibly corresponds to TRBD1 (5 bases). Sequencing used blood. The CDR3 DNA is TGCAGCGTTGAAGATCCGGGGGAGCCCCAGCATTTT. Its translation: CSVEDPGEPQHF. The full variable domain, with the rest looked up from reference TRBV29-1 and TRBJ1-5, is SAVISQKPSRDICQRGTSLTIQCQVDSQVTMMFWYRQQPGQSLTLIATANQGSEATYESGFVIDKFPISRPNLTFSTLTVSNMSPEDSSIYLCSVEDPGEPQHFGDGTRLSIL.